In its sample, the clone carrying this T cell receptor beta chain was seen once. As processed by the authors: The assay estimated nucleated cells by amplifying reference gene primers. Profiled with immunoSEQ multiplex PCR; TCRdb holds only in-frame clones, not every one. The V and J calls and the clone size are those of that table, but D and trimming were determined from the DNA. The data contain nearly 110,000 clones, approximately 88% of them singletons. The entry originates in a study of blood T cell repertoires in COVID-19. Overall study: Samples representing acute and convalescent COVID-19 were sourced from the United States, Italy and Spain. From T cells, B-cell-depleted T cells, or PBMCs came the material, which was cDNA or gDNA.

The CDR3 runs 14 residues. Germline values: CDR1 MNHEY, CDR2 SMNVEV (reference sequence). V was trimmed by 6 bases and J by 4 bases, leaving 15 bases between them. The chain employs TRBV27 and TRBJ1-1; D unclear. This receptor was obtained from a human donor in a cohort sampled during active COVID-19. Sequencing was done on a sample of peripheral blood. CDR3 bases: TGTGCCAGCAGCCAGACTAGCGGGAGCACTGAAGCTTTCTTT. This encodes CASSQTSGSTEAFF.